Listed below are T cell receptor beta chains from one sample, sequenced in a study of blood T cell repertoires in COVID-19. Assay: immunoSEQ multiplex PCR; the TCRdb copy retains only in-frame clones and omits some. This sample yields approximately 100,000 clones, of which roughly 92% are seen a single time; under 7.5% belongs to the top ten. Specimen: peripheral blood. These receptors were obtained from a man between 65 and 79 years old with acute or convalescent COVID-19. CDR3s include the opening cysteine and the closing phenylalanine or tryptophan. The order of the fields is D gene, clone size, J gene, V gene, CDR3 DNA, CDR3 protein. D genes are given only for firm matches. For some rows the clone size is stated as once, few or many, or as a class when expanded; others skip it.

D gene: TRBD1
clone size: once
J gene: TRBJ2-5
V gene: TRBV6-2/TRBV6-3
CDR3 DNA: TGTGCCAGCAGTCAGGGACAGGGAAGGCAAGAGACCCAGTACTTC
CDR3 protein: CASSQGQGRQETQYF

D gene: TRBD2
clone size: -
J gene: TRBJ2-1
V gene: TRBV5-6
CDR3 DNA: TGTGCCAGCAGCTCCCTACTAGCGGGGGTCACCAATGAGCAGTTCTTC
CDR3 protein: CASSSLLAGVTNEQFF

D gene: TRBD1
clone size: -
J gene: TRBJ2-4
V gene: TRBV9
CDR3 DNA: TGTGCCAGCAGCGTGGGGACAGGGGTTGGCATTCAGTACTTC
CDR3 protein: CASSVGTGVGIQYF

D gene: -
clone size: -
J gene: TRBJ1-5
V gene: TRBV5-8
CDR3 DNA: TGTGCCAGCAGCCAGGGACATATGGGGTATCAGCCCCAGCATTTT
CDR3 protein: CASSQGHMGYQPQHF

D gene: -
clone size: -
J gene: TRBJ1-5
V gene: TRBV5-1
CDR3 DNA: TGCGCCAGCAGCTTGCGCCCGGGAAATGGCAATCAGCCCCAGCATTTT
CDR3 protein: CASSLRPGNGNQPQHF

D gene: TRBD1
clone size: -
J gene: TRBJ2-5
V gene: TRBV28
CDR3 DNA: TGTGCCACAGGGACAGGTGGGCGCGAAGAGACCCAGTACTTC
CDR3 protein: CATGTGGREETQYF

D gene: TRBD1
clone size: -
J gene: TRBJ2-7
V gene: TRBV19
CDR3 DNA: TGTGCCAGTAGAGCCGGGACAGGGACCTACGAGCAGTACTTC
CDR3 protein: CASRAGTGTYEQYF

D gene: TRBD2
clone size: -
J gene: TRBJ2-3
V gene: TRBV5-1
CDR3 DNA: TGCGCCAGCAGCTCTCTAGCGGGATCCGCAGATACGCAGTATTTT
CDR3 protein: CASSSLAGSADTQYF

D gene: TRBD1
clone size: -
J gene: TRBJ2-4
V gene: TRBV7-3
CDR3 DNA: TGTGCCAGCAGCCCAGGGACAGGGCTAGCCAAAAACATTCAGTACTTC
CDR3 protein: CASSPGTGLAKNIQYF

D gene: TRBD2
clone size: -
J gene: TRBJ2-1
V gene: TRBV5-1
CDR3 DNA: TGCGCCAGCAGCTTGATTGCGGGGGGCGCGTGGAATGAGCAGTTCTTC
CDR3 protein: CASSLIAGGAWNEQFF

D gene: -
clone size: -
J gene: TRBJ1-6
V gene: TRBV4-3
CDR3 DNA: TGCGCCAGCAGCCAAGAGGGCCTTAATTCACCCCTCCACTTT
CDR3 protein: CASSQEGLNSPLHF

D gene: -
clone size: -
J gene: TRBJ1-5
V gene: TRBV19
CDR3 DNA: TGTGCCAGTAGCCCGAACAGGGTTCAGCCCCAGCATTTT
CDR3 protein: CASSPNRVQPQHF

D gene: TRBD2
clone size: once
J gene: TRBJ2-3
V gene: TRBV5-1
CDR3 DNA: TGCGCCAGCAGCTTGGGGCTAGCGGGACCCGGCACAGATACGCAGTATTTT
CDR3 protein: CASSLGLAGPGTDTQYF

D gene: TRBD2
clone size: -
J gene: TRBJ2-5
V gene: TRBV5-8
CDR3 DNA: TGTGCCAGCAGCCTCTTAGCGGGGGAGACCCAGTACTTC
CDR3 protein: CASSLLAGETQYF

D gene: TRBD1
clone size: -
J gene: TRBJ1-1
V gene: TRBV18
CDR3 DNA: TGTGCCAGCTCACCAGGGACAGGGGGAAGGAACACTGAAGCTTTCTTT
CDR3 protein: CASSPGTGGRNTEAFF

D gene: TRBD1
clone size: -
J gene: TRBJ2-7
V gene: TRBV18
CDR3 DNA: TGTGCCAGCTCACCTTCCGGCAGGGGGCAGTACGAGCAGTACTTC
CDR3 protein: CASSPSGRGQYEQYF

D gene: TRBD1
clone size: -
J gene: TRBJ1-4
V gene: TRBV5-1
CDR3 DNA: TGCGCCAGCAGCTTACAGGGGAACTCCGAAAAACTGTTTTTT
CDR3 protein: CASSLQGNSEKLFF

D gene: -
clone size: -
J gene: TRBJ2-7
V gene: TRBV27
CDR3 DNA: TGTGCCAGCAGGGCCCAGGAGGGACGCTCCTACGAGCAGTACTTC
CDR3 protein: CASRAQEGRSYEQYF

D gene: TRBD1
clone size: -
J gene: TRBJ1-4
V gene: TRBV18
CDR3 DNA: TGTGCCAGCTCACATGAGGGGGCGAGTGAAAAACTGTTTTTT
CDR3 protein: CASSHEGASEKLFF

D gene: TRBD1
clone size: -
J gene: TRBJ1-1
V gene: TRBV28
CDR3 DNA: TGTGCCAGCACATCAGCACCGGGACAGGACACTGAAGCTTTCTTT
CDR3 protein: CASTSAPGQDTEAFF

D gene: -
clone size: -
J gene: TRBJ2-4
V gene: TRBV9
CDR3 DNA: TGTGCCAGCAGCGTAGAGGGACAAGTTCAGTACTTC
CDR3 protein: CASSVEGQVQYF

D gene: TRBD1
clone size: -
J gene: TRBJ1-5
V gene: TRBV19
CDR3 DNA: TGTGCCAGTAGTATGGACAGGGCGGGCAATCAGCCCCAGCATTTT
CDR3 protein: CASSMDRAGNQPQHF

D gene: -
clone size: -
J gene: TRBJ1-5
V gene: TRBV6-6
CDR3 DNA: TGTGCCAGCAGTTACTCGAAGGGCGGGGGAGGCCAGCCCCAGCATTTT
CDR3 protein: CASSYSKGGGGQPQHF

D gene: -
clone size: -
J gene: TRBJ1-2
V gene: TRBV12-3/TRBV12-4
CDR3 DNA: TGTGCCAGCAGTTTAGTTAGTAACTATGGCTACACCTTC
CDR3 protein: CASSLVSNYGYTF

D gene: -
clone size: -
J gene: TRBJ1-2
V gene: TRBV5-1
CDR3 DNA: TGCGCCAGCAGCTTTGAGCCCACCACTGGCTACACCTTC
CDR3 protein: CASSFEPTTGYTF

D gene: -
clone size: -
J gene: TRBJ2-7
V gene: TRBV29-1
CDR3 DNA: TGCAGCGTTTTGGCTGGAGAGGGTTCCTACGAGCAGTACTTC
CDR3 protein: CSVLAGEGSYEQYF

D gene: -
clone size: few
J gene: TRBJ1-6
V gene: TRBV2
CDR3 DNA: TGTGCCAGCAGGGGGGAGGTCTTGACACCCCTCCACTTT
CDR3 protein: CASRGEVLTPLHF

D gene: TRBD1
clone size: -
J gene: TRBJ1-2
V gene: TRBV6-1
CDR3 DNA: TGTGCCAGCAGTGAGACGGACAGGGAAAGGTTTGGCTACACCTTC
CDR3 protein: CASSETDRERFGYTF

D gene: -
clone size: -
J gene: TRBJ1-2
V gene: TRBV12-3/TRBV12-4
CDR3 DNA: TGTGCCAGCAGTTCACCGGAGAAGTGGAGCTACACCTTC
CDR3 protein: CASSSPEKWSYTF

D gene: -
clone size: -
J gene: TRBJ1-4
V gene: TRBV10-3
CDR3 DNA: TGTGCCATCACCTCAGATCCAACTAATGAAAAACTGTTTTTT
CDR3 protein: CAITSDPTNEKLFF

D gene: -
clone size: -
J gene: TRBJ1-1
V gene: TRBV6-5
CDR3 DNA: TGTGCCAGCAGTTACCCTCAACAGGGGAACACTGAAGCTTTCTTT
CDR3 protein: CASSYPQQGNTEAFF

D gene: -
clone size: few
J gene: TRBJ1-5
V gene: TRBV4-1
CDR3 DNA: TGCGCCAGCAGCCAAGGGGGACTCAGCAATCAGCCCCAGCATTTT
CDR3 protein: CASSQGGLSNQPQHF

D gene: TRBD1
clone size: -
J gene: TRBJ2-7
V gene: TRBV3-1/TRBV3-2
CDR3 DNA: TGTGCCAGCAGCCAGGGGCAGGGGGCGGGGGAGCAGTACTTC
CDR3 protein: CASSQGQGAGEQYF

D gene: -
clone size: once
J gene: TRBJ2-2
V gene: TRBV19
CDR3 DNA: TGTGCCAGTAGTATTTCGGGGGTTACCGGGGAGCTGTTTTTT
CDR3 protein: CASSISGVTGELFF

D gene: -
clone size: -
J gene: TRBJ1-5
V gene: TRBV10-3
CDR3 DNA: TGTGCCCCAATGAGCCAGCCCCAGCATTTT
CDR3 protein: CAPMSQPQHF

D gene: TRBD1
clone size: -
J gene: TRBJ1-5
V gene: TRBV7-2
CDR3 DNA: TGTGCCAGCAGCTTAGGGACAGGGGCAGGGCAGCCCCAGCATTTT
CDR3 protein: CASSLGTGAGQPQHF

D gene: -
clone size: once
J gene: TRBJ1-2
V gene: TRBV30
CDR3 DNA: TGTGCCTGGAGTGGGAGCCCCTATGGCTACACCTTC
CDR3 protein: CAWSGSPYGYTF

D gene: -
clone size: -
J gene: TRBJ2-3
V gene: TRBV9
CDR3 DNA: TGTGCCAGCAGCGTAGGGCGCGGGAACCCAGATACGCAGTATTTT
CDR3 protein: CASSVGRGNPDTQYF

D gene: -
clone size: once
J gene: TRBJ2-2
V gene: TRBV11-1
CDR3 DNA: TGTGCCAGCAGCTTAGCAGGCGGACTAACCGGGGAGCTGTTTTTT
CDR3 protein: CASSLAGGLTGELFF

D gene: TRBD1
clone size: -
J gene: TRBJ1-2
V gene: TRBV5-1
CDR3 DNA: TGCGCCAGCAGCTTGGGTCAGGGGGACTATGGCTACACCTTC
CDR3 protein: CASSLGQGDYGYTF

D gene: TRBD1
clone size: -
J gene: TRBJ1-2
V gene: TRBV30
CDR3 DNA: TGTGCCTGGAGTACCGCCGGGACAGTAGGCTACACCTTC
CDR3 protein: CAWSTAGTVGYTF

D gene: -
clone size: few
J gene: TRBJ2-7
V gene: TRBV5-4
CDR3 DNA: TGTGCCAGCAGCTGGAACAGGGCTTACGAGCAGTACTTC
CDR3 protein: CASSWNRAYEQYF

D gene: -
clone size: -
J gene: TRBJ1-5
V gene: TRBV3-1/TRBV3-2
CDR3 DNA: TGTGCCAGCAGCCAGGGGGGTCAGCCCCAGCATTTT
CDR3 protein: CASSQGGQPQHF

D gene: -
clone size: -
J gene: TRBJ1-4
V gene: TRBV29-1
CDR3 DNA: TGCAGCGTTGGGGGGCAGGATGAAAAACTGTTTTTT
CDR3 protein: CSVGGQDEKLFF

D gene: -
clone size: -
J gene: TRBJ1-5
V gene: TRBV19
CDR3 DNA: TGTGCCAGTAATGTCGCGGCGGGTCAGCCCCAGCATTTT
CDR3 protein: CASNVAAGQPQHF

D gene: TRBD2
clone size: -
J gene: TRBJ2-1
V gene: TRBV10-3
CDR3 DNA: TGTGCCATCAGCCCGGGACTAGCGGGGTACAATGAGCAGTTCTTC
CDR3 protein: CAISPGLAGYNEQFF